This TCR beta chain was identified in a study of blood T cell repertoires in COVID-19. Study information: COVID-19 samples collected from the United States, Italy and Spain covered acute and convalescent phases.

Germline V CDR1 and CDR2: MDHEN, SYDVKM. V dropped 6 bases and J dropped 6 bases, with 20 bases sitting between them. The CDR3 is 15 residues long. TCRdb's copy holds only in-frame clones and misses some; the assay was immunoSEQ multiplex PCR. The sample has about 110,000 clones; 60% to 85% are singletons. The sample taken for sequencing was peripheral blood. The receptor comes from a woman in her forties with acute or convalescent COVID-19. The gene calls are TRBV28 and TRBJ1-1; weak D call: TRBD1 (6 bases). CDR3 amino acids: CASRPLDSSVAEAFF. In DNA form, the CDR3 reads TGTGCCAGCAGACCTCTGGACAGCTCGGTCGCTGAAGCTTTCTTT.